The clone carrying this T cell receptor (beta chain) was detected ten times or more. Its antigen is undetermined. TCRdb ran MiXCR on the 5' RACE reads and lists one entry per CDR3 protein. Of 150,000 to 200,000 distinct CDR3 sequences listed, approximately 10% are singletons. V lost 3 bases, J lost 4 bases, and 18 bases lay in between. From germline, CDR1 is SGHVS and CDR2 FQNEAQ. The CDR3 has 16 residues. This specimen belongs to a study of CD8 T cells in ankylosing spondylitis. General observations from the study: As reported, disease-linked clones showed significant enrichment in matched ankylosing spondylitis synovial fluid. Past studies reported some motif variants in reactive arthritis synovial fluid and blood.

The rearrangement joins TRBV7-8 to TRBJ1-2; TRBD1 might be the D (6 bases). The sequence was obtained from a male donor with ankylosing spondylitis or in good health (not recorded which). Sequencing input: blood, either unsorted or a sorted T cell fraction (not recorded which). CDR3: CASSFVIRGGAYGYTF. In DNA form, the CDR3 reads TGTGCCAGCAGCTTCGTTATTCGAGGGGGAGCCTATGGCTACACCTTC.